Listed below are T cell receptor beta chains from one sample, sequenced in a study of cytomegalovirus exposure and HLA in healthy donors. Some clones are missing from TCRdb's copy, which holds only in-frame ones; the method was immunoSEQ multiplex PCR. This sample has fewer than 110,000 clones, with 65% to 85% found just once. The source material was PBMCs. These receptors all stem from a young man in good health and CMV-seronegative. Both conserved end residues are part of each CDR3. The D gene is left open where the match is weak. A clone size is listed for some rows: how often the clone was seen (once, few, many), or a class if it is expanded.

j_call | v_call | clone_size | d_call | cdr3_aa | cdr3_nt
TRBJ2-5 | TRBV7-9 | . | TRBD1 | CASSPRQGQETQYF | TGTGCCAGCAGCCCGCGACAGGGCCAAGAGACCCAGTACTTC
TRBJ1-2 | TRBV7-2 | . | . | CASSAGNYGYTF | TGTGCCAGCAGCGCGGGAAATTATGGCTACACCTTC
TRBJ2-3 | TRBV5-4 | . | . | CASSLEGVSTDTQYF | TGTGCCAGCAGCTTGGAAGGGGTCAGCACAGATACGCAGTATTTT
TRBJ2-7 | TRBV7-8 | . | TRBD1 | CASTQGSSYEQYF | TGTGCCAGCACACAGGGGTCCTCCTACGAGCAGTACTTC
TRBJ2-5 | TRBV18 | . | TRBD2 | CASSGGGRETQYF | TGTGCCAGCTCGGGCGGGGGTCGTGAGACCCAGTACTTC
TRBJ1-5 | TRBV19 | few | TRBD1 | CASSYRDREAQPQHF | TGTGCCAGTAGTTACCGGGACAGGGAGGCTCAGCCCCAGCATTTT
TRBJ1-2 | TRBV9 | . | . | CASSTGGVYGYTF | TGTGCCAGCAGTACGGGGGGCGTCTATGGCTACACCTTC
TRBJ2-7 | TRBV4-2 | . | . | CASSQDGGGVYEQYF | TGTGCCAGCAGCCAAGACGGAGGGGGGGTGTACGAGCAGTACTTC
TRBJ2-1 | TRBV11-1 | . | . | CASSLVGFLAGINNEQFF | TGTGCCAGCAGCTTAGTAGGGTTCTTGGCGGGGATAAACAATGAGCAGTTCTTC
TRBJ2-7 | TRBV28 | . | . | CASSFTYEQYF | TGTGCCAGCAGTTTCACCTACGAGCAGTACTTC
TRBJ1-5 | TRBV21-1 | . | . | CAKQTGMGQPQHF | TGTGCCAAGCAGACAGGAATGGGTCAGCCCCAGCATTTT
TRBJ1-1 | TRBV7-3 | . | TRBD1 | CASSLDRASEAFF | TGTGCCAGCAGCCTGGACAGGGCGTCTGAAGCTTTCTTT
TRBJ2-5 | TRBV10-1 | . | TRBD1 | CASIGTGGEGETQYF | TGCGCCAGCATAGGGACAGGGGGCGAAGGAGAGACCCAGTACTTC
TRBJ1-5 | TRBV7-2 | once | . | CASSFEANSNQPQHF | TGTGCCAGCAGCTTCGAAGCTAATAGCAATCAGCCCCAGCATTTT
TRBJ2-7 | TRBV5-1 | . | . | CASSFLTGNSDEQYF | TGCGCCAGCAGCTTTTTAACTGGGAATAGCGACGAGCAGTACTTC
TRBJ2-2 | TRBV5-1 | . | TRBD1 | CASSYSGTGRPGELFF | TGCGCCAGCAGCTACTCTGGGACAGGGCGGCCCGGGGAGCTGTTTTTT
TRBJ2-3 | TRBV10-3 | . | TRBD2 | CAISDTTSGGTDTQYF | TGTGCCATCAGCGACACGACTAGCGGGGGCACAGATACGCAGTATTTT
TRBJ2-1 | TRBV19 | . | TRBD2 | CASRTGTRGEQFF | TGTGCCAGTAGGACCGGGACTAGGGGTGAGCAGTTCTTC
TRBJ2-1 | TRBV5-1 | . | . | CASSSRGLVEQFF | TGCGCCAGCTCGAGCCGGGGGTTGGTTGAGCAGTTCTTC
TRBJ2-5 | TRBV5-1 | . | TRBD2 | CASSSRLAGVRETQYF | TGCGCCAGCAGTTCTCGACTAGCGGGGGTTAGAGAGACCCAGTACTTC
TRBJ1-6 | TRBV5-1 | . | . | CASSAQPNLNSPLHF | TGCGCCAGCAGCGCGCAACCTAATTTGAATTCACCCCTCCACTTT
TRBJ2-6 | TRBV4-3 | few | . | CASSQDAPGGGANVLTF | TGCGCCAGCAGCCAAGACGCACCCGGCGGTGGGGCCAACGTCCTGACTTTC
TRBJ1-1 | TRBV7-9 | . | . | CSSSLGPAGVNTEAFF | TGTTCCAGCAGCTTAGGGCCCGCAGGGGTTAACACTGAAGCTTTCTTT
TRBJ2-5 | TRBV19 | . | . | CASSMERVQETQYF | TGTGCCAGTAGTATGGAGCGTGTCCAAGAGACCCAGTACTTC
TRBJ1-1 | TRBV28 | . | . | CASSLSGRGPNTEAFF | TGTGCCAGCAGTTTATCGGGCAGGGGTCCGAACACTGAAGCTTTCTTT
TRBJ1-2 | TRBV5-4 | . | . | CASSFTSNYGYPF | TGTGCCAGCAGCTTCACATCAAACTATGGCTACCCCTTC
TRBJ2-2 | TRBV5-4 | . | . | CASSLDPRGSGELFF | TGTGCCAGCAGCTTGGACCCTCGGGGATCCGGGGAGCTGTTTTTT
TRBJ2-3 | TRBV7-2 | . | TRBD1 | CASTSGGLSTDTQYF | TGTGCCAGCACTTCAGGGGGCCTCAGCACAGATACGCAGTATTTT
TRBJ1-1 | TRBV11-2 | . | . | CASSLRGNTEAFF | TGTGCCAGCAGCTTAAGAGGGAACACTGAAGCTTTCTTT
TRBJ1-1 | TRBV19 | . | TRBD1 | CASTDRGRGGAFF | TGTGCCAGTACGGACAGGGGCCGGGGGGGGGCTTTCTTT
TRBJ2-7 | TRBV15 | . | . | CATSRDLQEIYEQYF | TGTGCCACCAGCAGAGATTTACAGGAAATCTACGAGCAGTACTTC
TRBJ1-2 | TRBV6-5 | few | . | CASSYDRKVGYTF | TGTGCCAGCAGTTACGACAGAAAGGTTGGCTACACCTTC
TRBJ2-5 | TRBV6-6 | . | TRBD2 | CASSPRLAGETQYF | TGTGCCAGCAGCCCTAGACTAGCAGGGGAGACCCAGTACTTC
TRBJ1-5 | TRBV28 | . | TRBD1 | CASSPYSDRDQPQHF | TGTGCCAGCAGTCCCTATTCGGACAGGGATCAGCCCCAGCATTTT
TRBJ2-2 | TRBV11-2 | . | . | CASSLVRAANTGELFF | TGTGCCAGCAGCTTAGTCAGGGCTGCGAACACCGGGGAGCTGTTTTTT
TRBJ2-7 | TRBV5-6 | . | . | CASSSGSSSYEQYF | TGTGCCAGCAGCTCCGGGAGCAGCTCCTACGAGCAGTACTTC
TRBJ1-2 | TRBV7-2 | . | TRBD1 | CASSTRQGSNYGYTF | TGTGCCAGCAGCACAAGACAGGGGTCTAACTATGGCTACACCTTC
TRBJ2-5 | TRBV6-5 | once | . | CASAVPGEQYF | TGTGCCAGCGCAGTCCCGGGGGAGCAGTACTTC
TRBJ1-2 | TRBV10-3 | . | TRBD1 | CAISESGGGGYGYTF | TGTGCCATCAGTGAGTCTGGAGGGGGCGGCTATGGCTACACCTTC
TRBJ1-4 | TRBV5-6 | few | . | CASVFGLGDEKLFF | TGTGCCAGCGTCTTTGGTCTAGGGGATGAAAAACTGTTTTTT
TRBJ1-1 | TRBV7-9 | . | . | CASSQTGLNTEAFF | TGTGCCAGCAGTCAAACAGGGTTGAACACTGAAGCTTTCTTT